Listed here are 21 T cell receptor beta chains from one sample, sequenced in a study of cytomegalovirus exposure and HLA in healthy donors (dated by TCRdb to about 2017). Library preparation employed the immunoSEQ multiplex PCR assay. TCRdb re-hosts the immuneACCESS table, in-frame sequences only. Its copies lack some clones; in the studies checked, an unresolved V gene accounts for under half of them, and the cause for the rest is not known. The sample table contains about 330,000 clones; only one count was recorded for around 90% of them. About 1.2% of the sample lies in the top ten. Sequences were obtained from PBMCs. The receptor set was obtained from a woman in her thirties in good health and CMV-seropositive.

This clone turned up a few times. This chain connects TRBV14 to TRBJ2-3; 7 bases agree with TRBD2. This CDR3 has 16 amino acids. The junction had 6 bases not matched to a gene; V was cut back by 2 bases and J by 1 base. Germline V lookup: CDR1 SGHDN, CDR2 FVKESK. The DNA of the CDR3 is TGTGCCAGCAGCCAATGGACTAGGGGAGGCACAGATACGCAGTATTTT. Translated, it gives CASSQWTRGGTDTQYF. Full variable domain (rest looked up from reference TRBV14 and TRBJ2-3): EAGVTQFPSHSVIEKGQTVTLRCDPISGHDNLYWYRRVMGKEIKFLLHFVKESKQDESGMPNNRFLAERTGGTYSTLKVQPAELEDSGVYFCASSQWTRGGTDTQYFGPGTRLTVL.

The gene calls are TRBV28 and TRBJ1-5; D gene unclear. The CDR3 spans 12 residues. Trimming shortened V by 0 bases and J by 7 bases, and 4 bases separated the two germline ends. From germline, CDR1 is MDHEN and CDR2 SYDVKM. Here the CDR3 reads CASSLWFQPQHF. The CDR3 nucleotides read TGTGCCAGCAGTTTATGGTTCCAGCCCCAGCATTTT. The full variable domain, completed using reference TRBV28 and TRBJ1-5, is DVKVTQSSRYLVKRTGEKVFLECVQDMDHENMFWYRQDPGLGLRLIYFSYDVKMKEKGDIPEGYSVSREKKERFSLILESASTNQTSMYLCASSLWFQPQHFGDGTRLSIL.

CDR3 sequence (DNA): TGTGCCAGCAGCAACGAACAGGGGGCCCGGAATCAGCCCCAGCATTTT. Amino acids: CASSNEQGARNQPQHF. The V and J genes are TRBV5-5 and TRBJ1-5; TRBD1 matches 9 bases. The V and J ends lost 4 bases and 4 bases, in that order; junction bases with no gene match: 9. From germline, CDR1 is SGHKS and CDR2 YYEKEE (reference sequence). The CDR3 is 16 residues long.

The CDR3 DNA follows: TGTGCCAGCAGTTACTCTGATGGAAATCAGCCCCAGCATTTT. This encodes CASSYSDGNQPQHF. The rearrangement links TRBV6-5 to TRBJ1-5; D not resolved. This CDR3 has 14 residues. V was cut by 0 bases and J by 4 bases, with 7 bases left in between. Germline lookup yields CDR1 MNHEY and CDR2 SVGAGI.

The gene calls are TRBV29-1 and TRBJ2-7; no firm D call. Deletions cut 4 bases from V and 6 bases from J, with 19 bases between. The CDR3 contains 14 residues. Per germline, CDR1 SQVTM and CDR2 ANQGSEA. The DNA of the CDR3 is TGCAGCGTTGGAGTTTCACAGATGATGGGCGAGCAGTACTTC. Its translation: CSVGVSQMMGEQYF.

The chain combines TRBV5-6 with TRBJ1-2; 9 nucleotides line up with TRBD1. The CDR3 is 14 amino acids. V dropped 7 bases and J dropped 5; count of bases not matched to a gene: 9. CDR1 and CDR2 (germline): SGHDT, YYEEEE. DNA for the CDR3: TGTGCCAGCGCATCCGGGACAGGGATTTATGGCTACACCTTC. Protein: CASASGTGIYGYTF.

CDR3 in amino acids: CASRAGGEYNEQFF. The DNA for the CDR3 is TGTGCCAGCAGGGCGGGGGGCGAATACAATGAGCAGTTCTTC. This sequence joins TRBV7-9 and TRBJ2-1; 8 bases map to TRBD2. The germline CDR1 and CDR2 sequences are SEHNR and FQNEAQ (reference sequence). The CDR3 contains 14 residues. V shed 6 bases, J shed 4 bases, and the junction held 5 bases outside the gene matches.

This chain connects TRBV29-1 to TRBJ2-4; TRBD1 is a possible D gene (5 bases). The CDR3 has 15 amino acids. Trimming stripped 4 bases from V and 0 bases from J, with 13 bases between. Germline V CDR1 and CDR2: SQVTM, ANQGSEA. The CDR3 here is CSVGSDKLAKNIQYF. The CDR3 DNA follows: TGCAGCGTTGGTTCGGACAAGCTAGCCAAAAACATTCAGTACTTC.

CDR3 sequence (DNA): TGTGCCAGCACCCTACCGGGGGCAGCCCCTAGAGAGGAAGCTTTCTTT. It codes for CASTLPGAAPREEAFF. This rearrangement joins TRBV27 to TRBJ1-1; D may be TRBD1 (6 bases). The CDR3 totals 16 residues. The germline V gene has CDR1 MNHEY and CDR2 SMNVEV (reference sequence). V was pared by 7 bases and J by 8 bases, with 26 bases between.

The chain couples TRBV5-6 to TRBJ1-2; 10 nucleotides match TRBD1. The CDR3 is 16 amino acids. J gave up 4 bases and V 4 bases, and 10 bases lay outside the gene matches. Looked up from germline, CDR1 is SGHDT and CDR2 is YYEEEE. As DNA, the CDR3 is TGTGCCAGCAGCGAATCGGACAGGGGGGACCTCTATGGCTACACCTTC. This gives the protein CASSESDRGDLYGYTF.

The chain recombines TRBV6-6 with TRBJ2-2, with unresolved D. The CDR3 is 16 residues long. Germline assignment: CDR1 MNHNY and CDR2 SVGAGI (reference sequence). V was clipped by 0 bases and J by 4 bases, with 12 bases between them. The CDR3 region is CASSYSPRSGTGELFF. In DNA form, the CDR3 reads TGTGCCAGCAGTTACTCGCCTAGGTCGGGCACCGGGGAGCTGTTTTTT.

The V call is TRBV29-1, the J call TRBJ2-1; TRBD2 agrees at 10 bases. The CDR3 covers 14 residues. V trimming: 5 bases; J trimming: 2 bases; junction bases outside the gene matches: 3. In germline, CDR1 is SQVTM, CDR2 ANQGSEA. The CDR3: CSVRSGGAYNEQFF. As DNA, the CDR3 is TGCAGCGTTAGGAGCGGGGGGGCCTACAATGAGCAGTTCTTC.

The chain joins TRBV2 to TRBJ2-3; D gene uncertain. Per germline, CDR1 SNHLY and CDR2 FYNNEI. The V end lost 7 bases, the J end lost 3 bases, and 14 bases lay between the germline ends. This CDR3 is built from 14 residues. The CDR3 protein is CASIGYVGTDTQYF. The CDR3 nucleotides are TGTGCCAGCATCGGGTACGTCGGGACAGATACGCAGTATTTT.

V is TRBV7-9 and J is TRBJ2-7, with 7 bases aligning to TRBD2. The V gene end was trimmed by 5 bases and the J gene end by 3 bases; junction bases not matched to a gene: 10. The CDR3 spans 15 residues. Germline V gene data show CDR1 as SEHNR and CDR2 as FQNEAQ (reference sequence). This chain's CDR3 is CASSSPAGQDYEQYF. The CDR3 DNA reads as TGTGCCAGCAGCAGCCCAGCGGGGCAGGACTACGAGCAGTACTTC.

The chain joins TRBV7-2 to TRBJ1-2; 7 bases agree with TRBD1. CDR3 length: 15 residues. The V gene end was trimmed by 5 bases and the J gene end by 0 bases; junction bases not matched to a gene: 6. Germline V lookup: CDR1 SGHTA, CDR2 FQGNSA. In DNA, the CDR3 is TGTGCCAGCAGCCCGGACAGGACGACTAACTATGGCTACACCTTC. It codes for CASSPDRTTNYGYTF.

This chain uses TRBV5-5 with TRBJ2-3; TRBD2 matches at 9 bases. V shed 3 bases and J 4 bases; nucleotides not matched to a gene: 9. This CDR3 has 16 amino acids. Germline V lookup: CDR1 SGHKS, CDR2 YYEKEE (reference sequence). As DNA, the CDR3 is TGTGCCAGCAGCTCTTTTGCGGGGGGGCGTGCAGATACGCAGTATTTT. Translating gives CASSSFAGGRADTQYF. The full variable domain, completed using reference TRBV5-5 and TRBJ2-3, is DAGVTQSPTHLIKTRGQQVTLRCSPISGHKSVSWYQQVLGQGPQFIFQYYEKEERGRGNFPDRFSARQFPNYSSELNVNALLLGDSALYLCASSSFAGGRADTQYFGPGTRLTVL.

V gene TRBV5-4 combines with J gene TRBJ2-6; TRBD1 might be the D (7 bases). The germline V gene encodes CDR1 SGHNT and CDR2 YYREEE (reference sequence). V lost 4 bases and J 2 bases, leaving 22 bases between the germline ends. The CDR3 contains 19 residues. This CDR3 is CASSPGQDARGAGANVLTF. The CDR3 DNA is TGTGCCAGCAGCCCCGGACAGGACGCAAGGGGGGCTGGGGCCAACGTCCTGACTTTC. The variable domain in full, with the rest retrieved from reference TRBV5-4 and TRBJ2-6, is ETGVTQSPTHLIKTRGQQVTLRCSSQSGHNTVSWYQQALGQGPQFIFQYYREEENGRGNFPPRFSGLQFPNYSSELNVNALELDDSALYLCASSPGQDARGAGANVLTFGAGSRLTVL.

The rearrangement links TRBV27 to TRBJ1-5; D is ambiguous. The CDR3 runs to 12 residues. Germline V CDR1 and CDR2: MNHEY, SMNVEV (reference sequence). With 4 bases removed from V and 6 bases from J, the gap between germline ends came to 7 bases. CDR3 nucleotides: TGTGCCAGCAGTTCCCGGGGTCAGCCCCAGCATTTT. Its translation is CASSSRGQPQHF.

This clone showed up just a few times. DNA for the CDR3: TGTGCCAGCAGCTTGTGGACGCCCACCGGGGAGCTGTTTTTT. The encoded protein is CASSLWTPTGELFF. The chain carries TRBV5-6 and TRBJ2-2; D ambiguous. The CDR3 spans 14 residues. Germline assignment: CDR1 SGHDT and CDR2 YYEEEE. The ends were cut back, 1 base at V and 4 bases at J, with 8 bases in the middle.

V and J are TRBV11-2 and TRBJ2-7, with TRBD1 matching over 7 bases. The junction had 4 bases not matched to a gene; V was cut back by 0 bases and J by 2 bases. From germline, CDR1 is SGHAT and CDR2 FQNNGV. CDR3 size: 15 residues. CDR3 nucleotides: TGTGCCAGCAGCTTAGATCTAGGGGGCACCTACGAGCAGTACTTC. Amino acid sequence: CASSLDLGGTYEQYF. The full variable domain, with the rest looked up from reference TRBV11-2 and TRBJ2-7, is EAGVAQSPRYKIIEKRQSVAFWCNPISGHATLYWYQQILGQGPKLLIQFQNNGVVDDSQLPKDRFSAERLKGVDSTLKIQPAKLEDSAVYLCASSLDLGGTYEQYFGPGTRLTVT.

The genes are TRBV28 and TRBJ1-5; 8 bases align to TRBD1. Trimming took 5 bases from V and 7 from J; bases not matched to a gene: 13. CDR3 size: 16 residues. Germline V lookup: CDR1 MDHEN, CDR2 SYDVKM. The CDR3 region is CASSPQTGQGRQPQHF. The CDR3 nucleotides read TGTGCCAGCAGTCCCCAGACAGGACAGGGCCGACAGCCCCAGCATTTT.